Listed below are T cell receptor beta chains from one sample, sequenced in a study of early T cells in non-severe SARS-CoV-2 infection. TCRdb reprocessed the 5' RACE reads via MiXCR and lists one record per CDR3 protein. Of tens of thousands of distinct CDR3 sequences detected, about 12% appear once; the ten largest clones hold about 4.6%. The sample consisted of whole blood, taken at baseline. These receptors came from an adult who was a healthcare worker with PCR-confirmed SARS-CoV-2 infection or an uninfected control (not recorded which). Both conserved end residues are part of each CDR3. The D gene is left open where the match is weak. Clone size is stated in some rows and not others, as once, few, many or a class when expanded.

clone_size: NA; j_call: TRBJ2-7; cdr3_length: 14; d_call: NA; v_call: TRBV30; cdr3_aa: CAWSKLERPHEQYF; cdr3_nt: TGTGCCTGGAGTAAGTTGGAGCGGCCCCACGAGCAGTACTTC
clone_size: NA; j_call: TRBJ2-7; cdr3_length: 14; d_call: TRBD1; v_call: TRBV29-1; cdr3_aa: CSVDGTGGGDEQYF; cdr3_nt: TGCAGCGTCGACGGGACAGGGGGCGGCGACGAGCAGTACTTC
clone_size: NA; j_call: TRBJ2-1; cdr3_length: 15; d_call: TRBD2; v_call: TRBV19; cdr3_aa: CASSIPGLAPHEQFF; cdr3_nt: TGTGCCAGTAGTATCCCGGGACTAGCCCCTCATGAGCAGTTCTTC
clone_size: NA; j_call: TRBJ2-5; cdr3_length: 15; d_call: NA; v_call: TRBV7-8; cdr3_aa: CASGPGWGASETQYF; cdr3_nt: TGTGCCAGCGGTCCCGGTTGGGGGGCATCCGAGACCCAGTACTTC
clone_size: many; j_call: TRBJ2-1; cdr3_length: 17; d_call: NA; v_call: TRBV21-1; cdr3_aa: CASSKLSRLAGYNEQFF; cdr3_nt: TGTGCCAGCAGCAAACTCTCCCGGCTAGCGGGGTACAATGAGCAGTTCTTC
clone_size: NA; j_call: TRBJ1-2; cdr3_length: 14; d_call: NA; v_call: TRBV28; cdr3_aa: CASTPVGSSDGYTF; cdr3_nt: TGTGCCAGCACCCCCGTCGGGTCATCGGATGGCTACACCTTC
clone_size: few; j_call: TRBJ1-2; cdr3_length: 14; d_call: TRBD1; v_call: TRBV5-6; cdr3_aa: CASSLPDRGYGYTF; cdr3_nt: TGTGCCAGCAGCCTCCCGGACAGGGGCTATGGCTACACCTTC
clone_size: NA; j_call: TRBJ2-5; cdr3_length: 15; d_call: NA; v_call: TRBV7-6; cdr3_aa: CASSATPRTQETQYF; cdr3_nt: TGTGCCAGCAGCGCAACCCCCCGGACCCAAGAGACCCAGTACTTC
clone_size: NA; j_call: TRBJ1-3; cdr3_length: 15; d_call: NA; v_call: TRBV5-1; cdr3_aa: CASSQLTGSGNTIYF; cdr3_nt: TGCGCCAGCAGCCAACTGACAGGTTCTGGAAACACCATATATTTT
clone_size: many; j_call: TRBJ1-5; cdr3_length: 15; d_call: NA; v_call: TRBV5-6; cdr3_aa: CASSSGEESNQPQHF; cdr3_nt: TGTGCCAGCAGTTCAGGGGAAGAGAGCAATCAGCCCCAGCATTTT
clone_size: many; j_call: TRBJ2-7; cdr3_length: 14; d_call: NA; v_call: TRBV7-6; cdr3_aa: CASSLGPGNSEQYF; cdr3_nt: TGTGCCAGCAGCTTGGGGCCAGGGAACTCCGAGCAGTACTTC
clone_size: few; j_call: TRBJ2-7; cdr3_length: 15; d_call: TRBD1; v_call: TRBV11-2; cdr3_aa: CASSSRRLGDRKQYF; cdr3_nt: TGTGCCAGCAGCTCCCGGAGACTCGGGGACAGAAAGCAGTACTTC
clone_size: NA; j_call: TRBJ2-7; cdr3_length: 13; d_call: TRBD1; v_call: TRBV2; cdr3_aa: CASRRTGIYEQYF; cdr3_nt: TGTGCCAGCCGCAGGACAGGTATATACGAGCAGTACTTC
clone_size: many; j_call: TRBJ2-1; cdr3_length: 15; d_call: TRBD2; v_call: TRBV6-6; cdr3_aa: CASMSYSGLAGDQFF; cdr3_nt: TGTGCCAGCATGTCCTATTCGGGACTAGCGGGAGATCAGTTCTTC
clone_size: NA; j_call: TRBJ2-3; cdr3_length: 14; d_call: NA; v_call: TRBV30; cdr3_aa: CAWSQEGFADTQYF; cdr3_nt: TGTGCCTGGAGTCAAGAGGGGTTCGCAGATACGCAGTATTTT
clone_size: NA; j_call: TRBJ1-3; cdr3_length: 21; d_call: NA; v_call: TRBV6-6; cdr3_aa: CASSYFSPPVPNRVSGNTIYF; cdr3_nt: TGTGCCAGCAGTTACTTTTCCCCCCCAGTGCCCAACCGTGTGAGTGGAAACACCATATATTTT
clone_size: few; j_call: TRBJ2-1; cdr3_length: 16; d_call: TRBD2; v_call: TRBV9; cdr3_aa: CASSVGSSGGHNEQFF; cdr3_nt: TGTGCCAGCAGCGTAGGCTCCAGCGGGGGGCACAATGAGCAGTTCTTC
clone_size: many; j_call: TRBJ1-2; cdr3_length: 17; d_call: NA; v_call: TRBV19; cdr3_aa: CASSMLTAGYFNYGYTF; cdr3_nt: TGTGCCAGTAGTATGTTGACAGCCGGCTATTTCAACTATGGCTACACCTTC
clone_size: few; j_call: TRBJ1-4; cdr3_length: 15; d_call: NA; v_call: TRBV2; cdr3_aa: CASSESGQLNEKLFF; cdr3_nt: TGTGCCAGCAGTGAATCCGGCCAATTAAATGAAAAACTGTTTTTT
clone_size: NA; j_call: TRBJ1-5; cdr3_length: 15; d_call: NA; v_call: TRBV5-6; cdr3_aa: CASSLTPSSNQPQHF; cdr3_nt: TGTGCCAGCAGCTTGACACCTAGTAGCAATCAGCCCCAGCATTTT
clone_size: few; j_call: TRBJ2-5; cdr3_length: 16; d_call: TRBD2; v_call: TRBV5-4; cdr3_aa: CASSPLAGGRQETQYF; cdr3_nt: TGTGCCAGCAGCCCACTAGCGGGAGGGCGCCAAGAGACCCAGTACTTC
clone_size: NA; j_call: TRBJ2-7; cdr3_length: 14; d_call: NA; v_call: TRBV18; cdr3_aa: CASSHTDRIYEQYF; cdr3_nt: TGTGCCAGCTCACACACGGACAGAATCTACGAGCAGTACTTC
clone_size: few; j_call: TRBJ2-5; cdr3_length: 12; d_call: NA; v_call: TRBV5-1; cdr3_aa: CASSLIGETQYF; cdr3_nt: TGCGCCAGCAGCTTGATTGGGGAGACCCAGTACTTC
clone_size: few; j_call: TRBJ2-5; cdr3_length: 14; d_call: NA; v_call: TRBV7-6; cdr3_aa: CASSWTAGQETQYF; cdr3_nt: TGTGCCAGCAGCTGGACTGCGGGGCAAGAGACCCAGTACTTC
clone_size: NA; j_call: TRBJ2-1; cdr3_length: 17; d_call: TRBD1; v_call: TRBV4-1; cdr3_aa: CASSQSAGGAKYNEQFF; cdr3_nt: TGCGCCAGCAGCCAATCTGCAGGGGGCGCGAAATACAATGAGCAGTTCTTC
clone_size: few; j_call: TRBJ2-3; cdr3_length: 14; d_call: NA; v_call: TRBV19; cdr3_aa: CASSISPGPYTQYF; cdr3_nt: TGTGCCAGTAGTATATCCCCGGGACCATATACGCAGTATTTT
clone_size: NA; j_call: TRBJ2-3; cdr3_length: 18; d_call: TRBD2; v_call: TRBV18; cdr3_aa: CASSPRLTSGSGTDTQYF; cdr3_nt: TGTGCCAGCTCACCCCGGTTGACTAGCGGGAGTGGAACAGATACGCAGTATTTT
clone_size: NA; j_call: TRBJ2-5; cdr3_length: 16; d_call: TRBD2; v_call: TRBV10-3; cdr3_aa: CAIRGGTSGVQETQYF; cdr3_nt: TGTGCCATCAGAGGGGGGACTAGCGGGGTACAAGAGACCCAGTACTTC
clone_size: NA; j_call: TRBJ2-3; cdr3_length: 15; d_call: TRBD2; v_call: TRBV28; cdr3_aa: CASSFQTGGGDTQYF; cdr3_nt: TGTGCCAGCAGTTTCCAGACGGGGGGTGGAGATACGCAGTATTTT
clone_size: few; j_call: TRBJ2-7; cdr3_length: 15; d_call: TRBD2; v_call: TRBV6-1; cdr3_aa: CASRPVGLAGEEQYF; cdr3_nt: TGTGCCAGCAGGCCCGTAGGACTAGCGGGGGAGGAGCAGTACTTC
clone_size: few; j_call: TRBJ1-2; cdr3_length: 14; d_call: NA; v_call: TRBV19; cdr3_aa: CASSTLQGSGGYTF; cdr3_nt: TGTGCCAGTAGTACCCTTCAGGGATCCGGTGGCTACACCTTC
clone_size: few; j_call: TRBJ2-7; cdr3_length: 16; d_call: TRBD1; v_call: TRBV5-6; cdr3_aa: CASSLNGQGRVYEQYF; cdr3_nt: TGTGCCAGCAGCTTGAATGGACAGGGGCGTGTATACGAGCAGTACTTC
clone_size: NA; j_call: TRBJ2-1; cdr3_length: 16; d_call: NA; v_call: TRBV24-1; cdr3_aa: CATSDPGTDRVSEQFF; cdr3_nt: TGTGCCACCAGTGATCCAGGGACCGACCGGGTTAGTGAGCAGTTCTTC
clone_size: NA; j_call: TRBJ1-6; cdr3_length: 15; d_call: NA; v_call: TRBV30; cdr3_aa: CAWSVGGRYNSPLHF; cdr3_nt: TGTGCCTGGAGTGTAGGGGGGCGGTATAATTCACCCCTCCACTTT
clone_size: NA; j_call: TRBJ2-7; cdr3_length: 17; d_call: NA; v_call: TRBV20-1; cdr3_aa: CSARGMVGGLAGDEQYF; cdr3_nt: TGCAGTGCTAGGGGAATGGTCGGGGGACTTGCCGGCGACGAGCAGTACTTC
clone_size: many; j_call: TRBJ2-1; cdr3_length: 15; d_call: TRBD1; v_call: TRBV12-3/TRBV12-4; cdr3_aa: CASSFAGTGGNEQFF; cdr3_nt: TGTGCCAGCAGTTTCGCCGGGACAGGGGGGAATGAGCAGTTCTTC
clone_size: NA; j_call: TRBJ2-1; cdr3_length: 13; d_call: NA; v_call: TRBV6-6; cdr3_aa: CASSYGTYNEQFF; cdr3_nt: TGTGCCAGCAGTTATGGGACCTACAATGAGCAGTTCTTC
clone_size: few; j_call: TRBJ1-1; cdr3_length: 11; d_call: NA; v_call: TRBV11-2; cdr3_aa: CASSLGAEAFF; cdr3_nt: TGTGCCAGCAGCTTAGGCGCTGAAGCTTTCTTT
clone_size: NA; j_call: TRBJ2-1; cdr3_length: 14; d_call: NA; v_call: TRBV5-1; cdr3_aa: CASSLEGAYNEQFF; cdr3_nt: TGCGCCAGCAGCTTGGAGGGTGCTTACAATGAGCAGTTCTTC
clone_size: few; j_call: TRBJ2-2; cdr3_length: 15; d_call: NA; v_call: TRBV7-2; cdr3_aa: CASSLFGQNTGELFF; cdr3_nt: TGTGCCAGCAGCTTATTTGGACAGAACACCGGGGAGCTGTTTTTT
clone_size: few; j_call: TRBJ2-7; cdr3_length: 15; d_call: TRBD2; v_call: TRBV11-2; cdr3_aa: CASSPRRGSSYEQYF; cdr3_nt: TGTGCCAGCAGCCCCAGGCGGGGGAGCTCCTACGAGCAGTACTTC
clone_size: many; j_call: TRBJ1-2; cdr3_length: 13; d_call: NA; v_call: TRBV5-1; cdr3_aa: CASSLDRGYGYTF; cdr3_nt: TGCGCCAGCAGCTTGGATAGGGGCTATGGCTACACCTTC
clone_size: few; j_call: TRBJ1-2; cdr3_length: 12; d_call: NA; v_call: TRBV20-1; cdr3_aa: CSVGEGTYGYTF; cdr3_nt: TGCAGTGTAGGTGAAGGGACTTATGGCTACACCTTC
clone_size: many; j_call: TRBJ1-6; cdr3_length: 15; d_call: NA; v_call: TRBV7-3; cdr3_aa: CASSLTGGGNSPLHF; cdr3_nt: TGTGCCAGCAGCTTAACAGGCGGGGGTAATTCACCCCTCCACTTT
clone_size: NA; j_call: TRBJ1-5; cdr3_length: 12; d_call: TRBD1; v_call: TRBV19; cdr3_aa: CASREQGQPQHF; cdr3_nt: TGTGCCAGTCGCGAACAGGGGCAGCCCCAGCATTTT
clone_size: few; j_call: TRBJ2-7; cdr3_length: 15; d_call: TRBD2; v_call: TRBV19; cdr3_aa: CASSITAGRVYEQYF; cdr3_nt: TGTGCCAGTAGTATTACGGCAGGGAGGGTCTACGAGCAGTACTTC
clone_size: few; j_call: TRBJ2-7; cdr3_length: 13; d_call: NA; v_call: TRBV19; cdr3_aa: CASGGSDPYEQYF; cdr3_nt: TGTGCAAGTGGTGGGAGCGACCCCTACGAGCAGTACTTC
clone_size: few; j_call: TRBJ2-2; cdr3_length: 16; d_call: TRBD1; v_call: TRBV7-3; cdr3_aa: CASSLIGQGPTGELFF; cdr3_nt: TGTGCCAGCAGCTTAATTGGACAGGGACCCACCGGGGAGCTGTTTTTT
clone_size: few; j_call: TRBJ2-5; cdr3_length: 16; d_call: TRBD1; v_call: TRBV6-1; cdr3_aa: CASSEFGTGLQETQYF; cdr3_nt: TGTGCCAGCAGTGAATTCGGGACAGGGCTCCAAGAGACCCAGTACTTC
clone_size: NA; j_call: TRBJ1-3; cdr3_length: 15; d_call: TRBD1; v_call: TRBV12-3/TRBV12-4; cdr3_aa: CASSPRQGAGNTIYF; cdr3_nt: TGTGCCAGCAGTCCGCGACAGGGGGCGGGAAACACCATATATTTT
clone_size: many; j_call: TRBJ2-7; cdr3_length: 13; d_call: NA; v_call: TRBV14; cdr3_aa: CASSQDLQLEQYF; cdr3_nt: TGTGCCAGCAGCCAAGACCTACAGCTGGAGCAGTACTTC
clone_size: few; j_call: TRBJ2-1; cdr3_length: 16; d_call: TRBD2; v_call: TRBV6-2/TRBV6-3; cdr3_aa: CASSYPLAGAYNEQFF; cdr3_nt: TGTGCCAGCAGTTACCCTCTAGCGGGGGCTTACAATGAGCAGTTCTTC
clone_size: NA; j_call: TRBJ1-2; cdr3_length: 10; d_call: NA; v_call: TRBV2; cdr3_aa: CASRDIDYTF; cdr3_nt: TGTGCCAGCAGAGACATAGACTACACCTTC